The entry that follows covers one T cell receptor (beta chain) sequence. The data derive from a study of high-grade serous ovarian cancer treatment subgroups. The CDR3 totals 14 residues. Between the trimmed V and J ends, which lost 4 bases and 3 bases, there was a span of 9 bases. Germline CDR1 is MNHEY and CDR2 is SMNVEV (reference sequence). Only in-frame clones appear in the TCRdb table, and some are missing; sequencing was by immunoSEQ multiplex PCR. The table lists 35,000 to 45,000 clones, 79% of them singletons. The tumor samples were collected prior to definitive surgery or chemotherapy. V is TRBV27 and J is TRBJ1-4; possible D gene TRBD1, 5 bases. The TCR originated in a human donor with high-grade serous ovarian cancer. The sequencing input was tumor tissue. The CDR3 region is CASSSGTPNEKLFF. In nucleotides, the CDR3 is TGTGCCAGCAGTTCCGGGACCCCTAATGAAAAACTGTTTTTT.